A single sample gave rise to the 22 T cell receptor beta chains below, sequenced in a study of somatic mutations in cytotoxic T cells in rheumatoid arthritis. TCRdb's table, derived via immunoSEQ multiplex PCR, lists solely in-frame clones and lacks some. Of some 10,000 clones listed, roughly 73% were seen once; the top ten hold under 50%. Sequencing was carried out using CD8+ T cells sorted from blood. The source is a man in his fifties or sixties in good health.

This chain connects TRBV28 to TRBJ1-6; 9 nucleotides match TRBD1. Germline lookup yields CDR1 MDHEN and CDR2 SYDVKM. This CDR3 region has 14 residues. The junction had 7 bases not matched to a gene; V was cut back by 6 bases and J by 10 bases. CDR3 nucleotides: TGTGCCAGCAGAGCCGGGACAGGGCGATCACCCCTCCACTTT. Its translation is CASRAGTGRSPLHF.

The chain couples TRBV4-3 to TRBJ2-3; 7 bases line up with TRBD2. The V gene's germline CDR1 is LGHNA and CDR2 YSLEER. Losses at the gene ends were 4 bases for V and 1 base for J; bases not matched to a gene: 5. The CDR3 spans 15 residues. The CDR3 spells CASSPGGGRTDTQYF. The CDR3 coding sequence is TGCGCCAGCAGCCCCGGCGGGGGTCGCACAGATACGCAGTATTTT.

V gene TRBV6-5 combines with J gene TRBJ1-2; a weak D match, TRBD1 (6 bases). Trimming took 0 bases from V and 5 from J, leaving 13 bases between them. Germline CDR1 and CDR2: MNHEY and SVGAGI. CDR3 length equals 15 residues. The CDR3 reads CASSYSGEGEYGYTF. CDR3 DNA sequence: TGTGCCAGCAGTTACTCGGGGGAGGGGGAGTATGGCTACACCTTC.

This clone was picked up a small number of times. This CDR3 is CASSLGGMMETQYF. CDR3 nucleotides: TGTGCCAGCAGCTTGGGAGGGATGATGGAGACCCAGTACTTC. The chain is built from TRBV5-4 and TRBJ2-5, with D tentatively TRBD2 (5 bases). V was pared by 0 bases and J by 5 bases, with 11 bases between. The CDR3 extends over 14 amino acids. CDR1 is SGHNT, CDR2 YYREEE, per germline (reference sequence).

The chain employs TRBV11-2 and TRBJ1-2; 7 nucleotides align to TRBD1. Germline V gives CDR1 SGHAT, CDR2 FQNNGV. The CDR3 runs to 13 residues. V shed 4 bases and J 6 bases; nucleotides not matched to a gene: 5. CDR3 sequence: CASSSTGTDGYTF. CDR3 coding DNA: TGTGCCAGCAGCTCGACAGGGACGGATGGCTACACCTTC. Full variable domain (missing parts from reference TRBV11-2 and TRBJ1-2): EAGVAQSPRYKIIEKRQSVAFWCNPISGHATLYWYQQILGQGPKLLIQFQNNGVVDDSQLPKDRFSAERLKGVDSTLKIQPAKLEDSAVYLCASSSTGTDGYTFGSGTRLTVV.

This sequence joins TRBV6-5 and TRBJ1-5, with 7 bases aligning to TRBD1. The ends lost 8 bases at V and 5 bases at J; junction bases unmatched: 12. CDR1 MNHEY and CDR2 SVGAGI come from the germline V gene. This CDR3 contains 15 residues. This CDR3 is CASRLIGQGDQPQHF. CDR3 nucleotides: TGTGCCAGCCGTTTAATTGGGCAGGGGGATCAGCCCCAGCATTTT.

CDR3 DNA: TGTGCCAGCAGTTACTGGGGGGGCAGTAACTATGGCTACACCTTC. It yields the protein CASSYWGGSNYGYTF. The chain joins TRBV6-5 to TRBJ1-2, with D perhaps matching TRBD1 (6 bases). The CDR3 contains 15 residues. Germline loops: CDR1 MNHEY, CDR2 SVGAGI. V was cut by 1 base and J by 1 base, with 10 bases left in between.

This clone was detected a few times. This chain uses TRBV4-3 with TRBJ1-2; D gene unclear. CDR1 LGHNA and CDR2 YSLEER come from the germline V gene. The V gene lost 4 bases and the J gene lost 1 base, with 7 bases spanning the gap. The CDR3 is 13 residues long. Here the CDR3 DNA reads TGCGCCAGCAGCCCCGAAGTTAACTATGGCTACACCTTC. Translated, it gives CASSPEVNYGYTF.

The CDR3 loop reads CASSGEREALTDTQYF. The CDR3 DNA follows: TGCGCCAGCAGCGGGGAGCGGGAGGCTCTGACAGATACGCAGTATTTT. The rearrangement joins TRBV5-1 to TRBJ2-3; 9 bases agree with TRBD2. The germline gives CDR1 SGHRS, CDR2 YFSETQ. The CDR3 is made up of 16 amino acids. J was trimmed by 3 bases and V by 4 bases; bases with no gene match: 9. The full variable domain, completed using reference TRBV5-1 and TRBJ2-3, is KAGVTQTPRYLIKTRGQQVTLSCSPISGHRSVSWYQQTPGQGLQFLFEYFSETQRNKGNFPGRFSGRQFSNSRSEMNVSTLELGDSALYLCASSGEREALTDTQYFGPGTRLTVL.

The chain has TRBV4-2 and TRBJ2-3; maybe TRBD2 (6 bases). The CDR3 consists of 16 residues. The germline V gene has CDR1 LGHNA and CDR2 YNFKEQ. V was clipped by 4 bases and J by 5 bases, with 19 bases between them. CDR3 nucleotide sequence: TGTGCCAGCAGCCCCTCGGCTAGCGAGCCCGTAGATACGCAGTATTTT. Protein sequence: CASSPSASEPVDTQYF.

This chain uses TRBV28 with TRBJ2-3, with D perhaps given as TRBD1 or TRBD2 (5 bases each). CDR3 size: 13 residues. Germline CDR1 MDHEN, CDR2 SYDVKM. V shed 5 bases and J shed 10 bases, with 16 bases lying between them. The CDR3 loop reads CASSPSWGSSQYF. The CDR3 DNA reads as TGTGCCAGCAGTCCTTCCTGGGGGTCTTCGCAGTATTTT.

There are a few counts of this clone. The CDR3 sequence is CASSLESYEQYF. The DNA for the CDR3 is TGTGCCAGCAGCCTCGAGAGCTACGAGCAGTACTTC. The rearrangement links TRBV5-6 to TRBJ2-7; no clear D gene. The germline CDR1 and CDR2 sequences are SGHDT and YYEEEE. This CDR3 contains 12 residues. V shed 4 bases and J shed 3 bases, with 8 bases lying between them.

The V call is TRBV7-8, the J call TRBJ1-1; D is possibly TRBD1 (5 bases). CDR1 and CDR2 from the germline V gene are SGHVS and FQNEAQ. The CDR3 totals 16 residues. Trimming left V 1 base short and J 0 bases short, with 12 bases between. CDR3 nucleotide sequence: TGTGCCAGCAGCTTAGTTCCGGGGGAAATGAACACTGAAGCTTTCTTT. Amino acid sequence: CASSLVPGEMNTEAFF.

This clone was counted once. Written as DNA, the CDR3 is TGTGCCACGCCGCGGGACAAAATATACAACTATGGCTACACCTTC. It encodes CATPRDKIYNYGYTF. V gene TRBV13 combines with J gene TRBJ1-2, with a possible D match to TRBD1 (6 bases). V lost 10 bases and J lost 2, with 20 bases in between. In germline, CDR1 is PRHDT, CDR2 FYEKMQ (reference sequence). The CDR3 consists of 15 residues.

V is TRBV2 and J is TRBJ2-7; 9 bases line up with TRBD2. V gave up 5 bases and J gave up 3 bases; unmatched junction bases: 8. This CDR3 comprises 15 residues. Per germline, CDR1 SNHLY and CDR2 FYNNEI. CDR3 coding DNA: TGTGCCAGCAGTCAGACTAGCGGAACTTACTACGAGCAGTACTTC. Amino acid sequence: CASSQTSGTYYEQYF.

V usage is TRBV11-1 and J usage is TRBJ1-1, with 11 bases that match TRBD1. J gave up 6 bases and V 3 bases, and 3 bases lay outside the gene matches. The CDR3 length is 14 residues. Germline CDR1 is SGHAT and CDR2 is FQDESV (reference sequence). The CDR3 DNA reads TGTGCCAGCAGCTTGATGGGACAGGGGGCTGAAGCTTTCTTT. It yields the protein CASSLMGQGAEAFF.

This clone was counted only a few times. The genes are TRBV28 and TRBJ1-1; D remains ambiguous. The V gene lost 5 bases and the J gene lost 0 bases, with 7 bases spanning the gap. The germline gives CDR1 MDHEN, CDR2 SYDVKM. The CDR3 extends over 13 amino acids. CDR3 sequence: CASSPNLNTEAFF. For the CDR3, the DNA is TGTGCCAGCAGTCCGAACCTGAACACTGAAGCTTTCTTT.

This chain connects TRBV27 to TRBJ1-4; D is undetermined. The length of the CDR3 is 13 residues. The ends were cut back, 4 bases at V and 4 bases at J, with 7 bases in the middle. Germline V lookup: CDR1 MNHEY, CDR2 SMNVEV (reference sequence). The CDR3 loop is CASSSSFNEKLFF. The CDR3 nucleotides read TGTGCCAGCAGTTCTAGTTTTAATGAAAAACTGTTTTTT.

The chain recombines TRBV30 with TRBJ2-2; 7 bases line up with TRBD1. The germline gives CDR1 GTSNPN, CDR2 SVGIG (reference sequence). J was trimmed by 8 bases and V by 3 bases; bases with no gene match: 9. The CDR3 is 14 residues long. CDR3 DNA: TGTGCCTGGAGCATCCTAGGGGGCCCGGGGGAGCTGTTTTTT. It encodes CAWSILGGPGELFF.

The J gene is TRBJ1-1, the V gene TRBV7-9, with D perhaps matching TRBD1 (6 bases). Per germline, CDR1 SEHNR and CDR2 FQNEAQ (reference sequence). Trimming took off 8 bases at V and 3 bases at J, with 16 bases between the two ends. The CDR3 length is 14 residues. The CDR3 spells CASGGPSGDTEAFF. The CDR3 DNA reads TGTGCCAGCGGGGGGCCGTCAGGGGACACTGAAGCTTTCTTT.

CDR3: CASSLGLATTQETQYF. In DNA, the CDR3 is TGTGCCAGCAGTCTCGGACTAGCGACCACCCAAGAGACCCAGTACTTC. The chain uses TRBV28 and TRBJ2-5, with 9 nucleotides matching TRBD2. The junction had 8 bases not matched to a gene; V was cut back by 5 bases and J by 1 base. This CDR3 contains 16 residues. Germline loops: CDR1 MDHEN, CDR2 SYDVKM.

This clone was seen only once. V is TRBV2 and J is TRBJ2-3, with D hard to call. The CDR3 contains 15 residues. The germline V gene has CDR1 SNHLY and CDR2 FYNNEI. V was cut by 6 bases and J by 6 bases, with 19 bases left in between. In DNA form, the CDR3 reads TGTGCCAGCAGCCCCCCTCTTAGTACCCTGGATACGCAGTATTTT. This gives the protein CASSPPLSTLDTQYF.